What follows are 23 T cell receptor beta chains derived from one specimen sequenced in a study of OX40 agonist ivuxolimab in advanced cancers. Profiled with immunoSEQ multiplex PCR; TCRdb holds only in-frame clones, not every one. The sample lists some 66,000 clones, 77% seen once, with 1.5% to 2% in the top ten. Here the sequenced sample was CD4+ or CD8+ T cells sorted from blood, taken in a trial of the OX40 agonist ivuxolimab. These receptors originate from an adult with an advanced solid tumor such as melanoma, head and neck, liver or kidney cancer.

The chain combines TRBV6-5 with TRBJ1-5; D is undetermined. Germline V gene lookup returns CDR1 MNHEY and CDR2 SVGAGI. V lost 6 bases and J 9 bases, leaving 15 bases between the germline ends. CDR3 length: 13 amino acids. The DNA for the CDR3 is TGTGCCAGCAGCCCCGACCTCACAGTGCCCCAGCATTTT. It translates to CASSPDLTVPQHF.

The rearrangement joins TRBV7-9 to TRBJ1-1; D is unresolved. The CDR3 has 14 residues. Germline lookup yields CDR1 SEHNR and CDR2 FQNEAQ (reference sequence). Trimming pared 8 bases from V and 3 bases from J, leaving 16 bases between. The CDR3 reads CASGTGPGDTEAFF. CDR3 DNA sequence: TGTGCCAGCGGCACCGGACCCGGCGACACTGAAGCTTTCTTT. The entire variable domain, with the rest obtained from reference TRBV7-9 and TRBJ1-1, is as follows: DTGVSQNPRHKITKRGQNVTFRCDPISEHNRLYWYRQTLGQGPEFLTYFQNEAQLEKSRLLSDRFSAERPKGSFSTLEIQRTEQGDSAMYLCASGTGPGDTEAFFGQGTRLTVV.

Only a few counts were recorded for this clone. The V gene is TRBV5-5, the J gene TRBJ1-2; D is uncertain. The CDR3 totals 13 residues. CDR1 and CDR2 from the germline V gene are SGHKS and YYEKEE (reference sequence). Trimming left V 7 bases short and J 8 bases short, with 18 bases between. In DNA form, the CDR3 reads TGTGCCAGCCACACCGAGAGACGTCTCGGCTACACCTTC. This encodes CASHTERRLGYTF.

This chain joins TRBV11-2 and TRBJ2-5, with D unresolved. The CDR3 loop spans 12 amino acids. Between the trimmed V and J ends, which lost 5 bases and 7 bases, there was a span of 11 bases. Germline CDR1 SGHAT, CDR2 FQNNGV. CDR3 protein: CASSPEVATQYF. The CDR3 bases are TGTGCCAGCAGCCCGGAAGTAGCGACCCAGTACTTC.

The chain links TRBV6-1 to TRBJ2-7, with D unresolved. Germline V gene sequence: CDR1 MNHNS, CDR2 SASEGT. The V end was cut by 7 bases, the J end by 3 bases, with 16 bases between. This CDR3 has 14 residues. CDR3 residues: CASTGTLRLYEQYF. In DNA form, the CDR3 reads TGTGCCAGCACTGGCACACTAAGACTCTACGAGCAGTACTTC.

This clone was found once. The chain links TRBV2 to TRBJ2-1; 9 bases match TRBD2. Trimming cost V 0 bases and J 7 bases; bases outside gene matches: 13. CDR1 and CDR2 (germline): SNHLY, FYNNEI. The CDR3 is made up of 18 amino acids. The chain's CDR3 is CASSEALPAGGPWNEQFF. The CDR3 coding sequence is TGTGCCAGCAGTGAAGCGCTTCCGGCGGGAGGGCCTTGGAATGAGCAGTTCTTC.

The chain combines TRBV5-6 with TRBJ2-5, with no clear D. Trimming took 4 bases from V and 7 from J, leaving 11 bases between them. CDR3 size: 12 residues. From germline, CDR1 is SGHDT and CDR2 YYEEEE. The CDR3 loop reads CASSRTIGTQYF. CDR3 coding DNA: TGTGCCAGCAGCCGGACCATTGGGACCCAGTACTTC.

CDR3: CASSPPAGERYEQYF. The CDR3 nucleotides read TGTGCCAGCTCACCACCGGCAGGGGAACGCTACGAGCAGTACTTC. The V call is TRBV18, the J call TRBJ2-7; D possibly corresponds to TRBD1 (6 bases). This CDR3 is built from 15 residues. Trimming removed 0 bases from V and 3 bases from J, with 12 bases in between. Germline values: CDR1 KGHSH, CDR2 LQKENI.

This clone was seen a handful of times. This chain joins TRBV5-5 and TRBJ1-5; D possibly corresponds to TRBD1 (5 bases). The CDR3 contains 14 residues. Germline assignment: CDR1 SGHKS and CDR2 YYEKEE (reference sequence). V shed 4 bases and J shed 4 bases, with 12 bases lying between them. Here the CDR3 reads CASSPGTGNQPQHF. The CDR3, as DNA: TGTGCCAGCAGCCCGGGGACGGGGAATCAGCCCCAGCATTTT.

The chain combines TRBV6-5 with TRBJ1-2, with 7 nucleotides matching TRBD1. The CDR3 consists of 14 residues. In germline, CDR1 is MNHEY, CDR2 SVGAGI. V was pared by 8 bases and J by 2 bases, with 8 bases of the junction left unmatched. The CDR3 here is CASRPTGRNYGYTF. CDR3 nucleotides: TGTGCCAGCCGCCCGACAGGGAGGAACTATGGCTACACCTTC.

This clone was seen just once. J is TRBJ2-6 and V is TRBV10-2; no firm D call. The CDR3 contains 16 residues. The germline V gene has CDR1 WSHSY and CDR2 SAAADI. Between the trimmed V and J ends, which lost 3 bases and 0 bases, there was a span of 9 bases. Here the CDR3 reads CASSEVWGSGANVLTF. The CDR3 coding sequence is TGCGCCAGCAGTGAAGTTTGGGGCTCTGGGGCCAACGTCCTGACTTTC.

This clone appeared a few times. The V gene is TRBV5-1, the J gene TRBJ2-7; 8 bases match TRBD1. The germline V gene has CDR1 SGHRS and CDR2 YFSETQ. This CDR3 has 14 residues. The trim removed 4 bases at V and 5 bases at J, leaving 8 bases unmatched. As DNA, the CDR3 is TGCGCCAGCAGCCGGACAGGGCGGTTCGACGAGCAGTACTTC. Translation: CASSRTGRFDEQYF.

The CDR3 sequence: CATLRLAGGPDTQYF. DNA of the CDR3: TGTGCCACCCTGAGACTAGCGGGGGGGCCAGATACGCAGTATTTT. The V and J genes are TRBV10-3 and TRBJ2-3; 14 positions match TRBD2. V trimming: 10 bases; J trimming: 4 bases; junction bases outside the gene matches: 7. The germline gives CDR1 ENHRY, CDR2 SYGVKD. The CDR3 spans 15 residues.

This clone was seen a few times. The chain uses TRBV5-6 and TRBJ1-5; D is possibly TRBD1 (6 bases). V lost 4 bases, J lost 3 bases, and 11 bases lay in between. The CDR3 covers 14 residues. The germline CDR1 and CDR2 sequences are SGHDT and YYEEEE. In nucleotides, the CDR3 is TGTGCCAGCAGCCGCGGACAGTACAATCAGCCCCAGCATTTT. Amino acids: CASSRGQYNQPQHF.

V gene TRBV7-9 combines with J gene TRBJ2-3; 10 positions agree with TRBD2. In germline, CDR1 is SEHNR, CDR2 FQNEAQ (reference sequence). V dropped 5 bases and J dropped 0; count of bases not matched to a gene: 5. The CDR3 consists of 16 residues. CDR3 nucleotides: TGTGCCAGCAGCCCCAGAGCGGGGGGGAGCACAGATACGCAGTATTTT. Translating gives CASSPRAGGSTDTQYF. The variable domain in full, completed from reference TRBV7-9 and TRBJ2-3, reads DTGVSQNPRHKITKRGQNVTFRCDPISEHNRLYWYRQTLGQGPEFLTYFQNEAQLEKSRLLSDRFSAERPKGSFSTLEIQRTEQGDSAMYLCASSPRAGGSTDTQYFGPGTRLTVL.

The gene calls are TRBV2 and TRBJ1-1; D unresolved. Between the trimmed V and J ends, which lost 6 bases and 11 bases, there was a span of 16 bases. The CDR3 is made up of 12 amino acids. Looked up from germline, CDR1 is SNHLY and CDR2 is FYNNEI. CDR3 residues: CASSASISVAFF. CDR3 DNA: TGTGCCAGCAGCGCCTCGATATCGGTCGCTTTCTTT.

CDR3 sequence: CASSFRDDGYTF. The CDR3 DNA follows: TGTGCCAGCAGCTTCAGGGATGATGGCTACACCTTC. The chain uses TRBV7-8 and TRBJ1-2; D possibly corresponds to TRBD1 (5 bases). CDR1 and CDR2 from the germline V gene are SGHVS and FQNEAQ. The CDR3 runs to 12 residues. The V and J ends lost 3 bases and 6 bases respectively, with 8 bases between them.

The chain joins TRBV18 to TRBJ1-2, with D unresolved. V was shortened by 2 bases and J by 0 bases, with 13 bases between the two germline ends. The CDR3 is 16 amino acids. The germline V gene encodes CDR1 KGHSH and CDR2 LQKENI. The CDR3 coding sequence is TGTGCCAGCTCACCAAGCTCCAGAACCCCTAACTATGGCTACACCTTC. Translation: CASSPSSRTPNYGYTF.

V and J are TRBV9 and TRBJ1-1; 8 nucleotides align to TRBD1. V dropped 1 base and J dropped 5; count of bases not matched to a gene: 4. CDR1 is SGDLS, CDR2 YYNGEE, per germline. This CDR3 comprises 14 residues. CDR3 sequence reads: CASSVQGARTEAFF. DNA of the CDR3: TGTGCCAGCAGCGTACAGGGGGCGAGGACTGAAGCTTTCTTT.

Concerning this clone itself: This sample includes further DNA sequences coding for the same CDR3. This rearrangement joins TRBV6-1 to TRBJ1-2, with D unresolved. The V gene lost 1 base and the J gene lost 3 bases, with 3 bases spanning the gap. CDR3 length equals 12 residues. Germline V lookup: CDR1 MNHNS, CDR2 SASEGT. CDR3 nucleotide sequence: TGTGCCAGCAGTGAAGGGGACTATGGCTACACCTTC. Its protein is CASSEGDYGYTF.

This clone was seen more than once but under ten times. The chain couples TRBV5-4 to TRBJ2-3, with 14 bases lining up with TRBD2. CDR3 length: 18 amino acids. J gave up 0 bases and V 0 bases, and 3 bases lay outside the gene matches. Germline CDR1 and CDR2: SGHNT and YYREEE (reference sequence). The CDR3 reads CASSLEGLAGESTDTQYF. The CDR3 DNA follows: TGTGCCAGCAGCTTGGAGGGACTAGCGGGGGAGAGCACAGATACGCAGTATTTT. Based on the CDR3 plus reference TRBV5-4 and TRBJ2-3, the full variable domain is ETGVTQSPTHLIKTRGQQVTLRCSSQSGHNTVSWYQQALGQGPQFIFQYYREEENGRGNFPPRFSGLQFPNYSSELNVNALELDDSALYLCASSLEGLAGESTDTQYFGPGTRLTVL.

This clone was seen more than once but under ten times. The rearrangement links TRBV2 to TRBJ1-6, with 9 bases that match TRBD1. The J segment lost 9 bases and the V segment lost 7 bases, leaving 7 bases of the junction unmatched. The CDR3 spans 14 residues. CDR1 and CDR2 from the germline V gene are SNHLY and FYNNEI. The CDR3: CASKDRGVSSPLHF. DNA for the CDR3: TGTGCCAGCAAGGACAGGGGAGTGAGTTCACCCCTCCACTTT.

The rearrangement joins TRBV7-9 to TRBJ1-6; weak D call: TRBD1 (5 bases). The V gene's germline CDR1 is SEHNR and CDR2 FQNEAQ (reference sequence). The CDR3 is made up of 15 amino acids. Trimming removed 5 bases at V and 12 bases at J, with 20 bases between. Written as DNA, the CDR3 is TGTGCCAGCAGCCCCGAAGTCCGGGGGGAGGAACCCCTCCACTTT. Translation: CASSPEVRGEEPLHF.